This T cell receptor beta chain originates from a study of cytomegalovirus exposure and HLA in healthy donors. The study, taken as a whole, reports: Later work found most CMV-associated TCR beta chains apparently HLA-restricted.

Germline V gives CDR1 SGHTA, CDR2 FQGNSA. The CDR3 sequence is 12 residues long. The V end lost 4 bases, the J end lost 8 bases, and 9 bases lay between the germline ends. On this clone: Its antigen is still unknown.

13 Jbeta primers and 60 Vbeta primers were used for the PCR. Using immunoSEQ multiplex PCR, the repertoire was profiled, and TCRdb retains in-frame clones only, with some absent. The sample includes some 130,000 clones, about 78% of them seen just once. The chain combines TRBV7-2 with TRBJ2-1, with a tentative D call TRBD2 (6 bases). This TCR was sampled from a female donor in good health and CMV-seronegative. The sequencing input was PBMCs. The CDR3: CASSSTRYEQFF. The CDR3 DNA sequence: TGTGCCAGCAGCTCGACTAGATATGAGCAGTTCTTC.